This TCR beta chain was observed in a study of PD-1 blockade in classical Hodgkin lymphoma. Germline-derived CDR1 and CDR2 are SGHDN and FVKESK. CDR3 length equals 14 residues. V was trimmed by 3 bases and J by 4 bases, leaving 12 bases between them. All trial patients relapsed after autologous stem cell transplantation. TCRdb's table, derived via immunoSEQ multiplex PCR, lists solely in-frame clones and lacks some. The sample lists nearly 55,000 clones; over 70% were seen once. Study observations and caveats: By C4D1, diversity of CD4+ TCRs had risen significantly, whereas that of CD8+ TCRs had not. Possibly reflecting disease activity or prior therapy, repertoire differences have causes that remain undefined.

Of note for this clone: Its matching antigen is unknown.

The clonotype originates from a human donor with classical Hodgkin lymphoma. The sample consisted of peripheral blood mononuclear cells (PBMCs), taken at baseline. The V and J genes are TRBV14 and TRBJ1-2, with D maybe TRBD1 (5 bases). The CDR3 DNA is TGTGCCAGCAGCCATTCAGGGAGAGGCTATGGCTACACCTTC. Amino acid sequence: CASSHSGRGYGYTF.